The clone carrying this T cell receptor beta chain was counted once. Antigen unknown. Germline CDR1 SGHVS, CDR2 FNYEAQ. The length of the CDR3 is 10 residues. V was cut by 8 bases and J by 5 bases, with 3 bases left in between. These data come from a study of T cells and Merkel cell carcinoma outcomes. General study findings and limits: Merkel cell carcinoma outcomes were reportedly predicted by repertoire and T-cell density.

Sequencing used immunoSEQ multiplex PCR; TCRdb keeps in-frame clones, though not all of them. Among around 2,300 clones listed, more than 75% were seen once. The receptor comes from a human donor with Merkel cell carcinoma. The specimen was tumor tissue from Merkel cell carcinoma. The chain combines TRBV7-6 with TRBJ2-2; D gene ambiguous. CDR3 residues: CASGTGELFF. Here the CDR3 DNA reads TGTGCCAGCGGGACCGGGGAGCTGTTTTTT.